This TCR beta chain was obtained from a study of blood T cells in healthy people across ages. A second about 7 to 11 cycle PCR used barcoded and J-beta primers. MiXCR, run by TCRdb on the 5' RACE reads, gives a single entry per CDR3 protein. The data show hundreds of thousands of distinct CDR3 sequences, with approximately 50% seen just once and over 30% held by the top ten. Comments on this clonotype: As yet, its antigen is unknown.

Whole-study findings and limits: Researchers judged that diversity estimates from one million T cells fell short of true values. The recorded TCR beta diversity per million T cells decreased in a roughly linear manner with age.

Each sample yielded at least 6 million isolated PBMCs. Sequenced input: blood. This clonotype originated in a man in his sixties in good health.

The DNA of the CDR3 is TGTGCCAGCAGCGTCGGACAGCCGGGGGCAGATACGCAGTATTTT. This sequence encodes CASSVGQPGADTQYF. The V and J genes are TRBV7-2 and TRBJ2-3; the D gene could be TRBD1 or TRBD2 (6 bases each). CDR3 length equals 15 residues. Trimming left V 5 bases short and J 4 bases short, with 16 bases between. Per the germline V gene, CDR1 is SGHTA and CDR2 is FQGNSA.